The TCR beta chain described here comes from a study of beta chain features in type 1 diabetes. Study-wide points: In type 1 diabetes patients, VDJ junctions had fewer insertions; deletions at these junctions were more frequent. Sequencing of cDNA might inflate the share of cells that strongly express TCR. Within each of all four CD4+ subsets, Type 1 diabetes patients had TCRB CDR3s that were moderately but significantly shorter.

This CDR3 region has 16 residues. Germline V gene sequence: CDR1 LGHNA, CDR2 YNFKEQ. The ends were cut back, 4 bases at V and 5 bases at J, with 18 bases in the middle. Investigators reverse transcribed all isolated RNA, so they sequenced expressed TCRB transcripts. Using immunoSEQ multiplex PCR, the repertoire was profiled, and TCRdb retains in-frame clones only, with some absent. The profile shows some 250,000 clones, 11% to 15% of them singletons. This clone appeared a few times. Its target is not known. This receptor was identified in a man aged 30 to 45 with type 1 diabetes. The sequenced material came from naive CD4+ T cells from blood. This chain joins TRBV4-2 and TRBJ2-1, with D maybe TRBD1 (5 bases). In DNA form, the CDR3 reads TGTGCCAGCAGCCCGGTTCCACCGACAGCTAACAATGAGCAGTTCTTC. Encoded protein: CASSPVPPTANNEQFF.